This T cell receptor (beta chain) derives from a study of metastatic and nonmetastatic thyroid tumors. This clone showed up many times. Thyroid surgery was performed in patients who had received no treatment beforehand. TCRdb re-called the PCR reads via MiXCR. The table records 35,000 to 50,000 clones, 4% to 5% of them present only once. In germline, CDR1 is MNHNS, CDR2 SASEGT. CDR3 length: 16 residues. Trimming removed 5 bases from V and 1 base from J; junction bases left unmatched: 6. The chain couples TRBV6-1 to TRBJ2-1, with 9 bases aligning to TRBD2. The receptor was isolated from a female donor with papillary thyroid cancer or a benign thyroid nodule (not recorded which). Some clones in this sample may be carry-over from other donors' samples. Material for sequencing was blood. CDR3: CASSIAGEVSYNEQFF. As DNA, the CDR3 is TGTGCCAGCAGTATAGCGGGAGAAGTGTCCTACAATGAGCAGTTCTTC.